The clone carrying this T cell receptor (beta chain) appeared a single time. Its antigen remains unidentified. This specimen belongs to a study of identifying expanded T cells in peripheral blood. Study results and limitations: Approximately 1.2 clones differed between technical replicates, versus roughly 17 and 20 over time.

Profiling relied on immunoSEQ multiplex PCR, and the TCRdb table lists in-frame clones only, not all of them. The table shows 97,000 or so clones, with around 88% occurring only once. CDR3 size: 19 residues. Germline CDR1 is MGHRA and CDR2 is YSYEKL. V gave up 4 bases and J gave up 6 bases; unmatched junction bases: 23. The TCR was taken from a person aged 18 to 75 in good health. Sequencing used blood. This rearrangement joins TRBV4-1 to TRBJ1-2; 7 positions agree with TRBD1. The CDR3 loop reads CASSPGGPREGAPGNGYTF. As DNA, the CDR3 is TGCGCCAGCAGCCCCGGTGGGCCAAGGGAGGGGGCGCCAGGAAATGGCTACACCTTC.